The entry below describes one TCR beta chain. This sample is drawn from a study of blood T cell repertoires in COVID-19. About the research overall: Samples of COVID-19 (acute and convalescent) were obtained from the United States, Italy and Spain. PBMCs, B-cell-depleted T cells, or T cells were the source of the cDNA or gDNA that made up the material.

Original processing notes: Scientists estimated how many nucleated cells there were by amplifying reference gene primers. Profiled with immunoSEQ multiplex PCR; TCRdb holds only in-frame clones, not every one. Clonal size and the V and J genes are those of that table, whereas D and trimming came from the DNA. This table holds some 30,000 clones, around 90% found once. The sequencing sample was made of peripheral blood. This clonotype was sampled from a man between 65 and 85 years old with active or convalescent COVID-19.

The DNA for the CDR3 is TGCGCCAGCAGCTTGTACGGGAGACAGGGGAACACTGAAGCTTTCTTT. Protein sequence: CASSLYGRQGNTEAFF. The J gene is TRBJ1-1, the V gene TRBV5-1; 7 bases line up with TRBD1. Per germline, CDR1 SGHRS and CDR2 YFSETQ. V dropped 1 base and J dropped 1; count of bases not matched to a gene: 7. This CDR3 has 16 residues.